Listed below are T cell receptor beta chains from one sample, sequenced in a study of preoperative IRX-2 immunotherapy in early breast cancer. The table came from immunoSEQ multiplex PCR; TCRdb's copy has only in-frame clones and leaves some out. The data contain some 99,000 clones, approximately 90% of them seen just once; the ten biggest clones take up around 2%. The source material was tumor tissue, sampled after IRX-2 immunotherapy. The origin of the receptors is a human donor with breast cancer. The CDR3 runs from the conserved cysteine through the conserved F or W. The D gene is left open where the match is weak.

14	TRBJ1-1	TRBV11-3	TRBD1	CASSLDLLTGSAFF	TGTGCCAGCAGCTTAGATTTATTGACAGGGTCTGCTTTCTTT
16	TRBJ1-2	TRBV19	-	CASSPLGQGPPYGYTF	TGTGCCAGTAGTCCCCTTGGGCAGGGGCCGCCCTATGGCTACACCTTC
16	TRBJ1-5	TRBV7-1	TRBD1	CASSPGTGAFNQPQHF	TGTGCCAGCAGCCCCGGGACAGGGGCCTTCAATCAGCCCCAGCATTTT
14	TRBJ2-5	TRBV1	-	CASSQDGRTETQYF	TGCGCCAGCAGCCAAGATGGAAGGACGGAGACCCAGTACTTC
15	TRBJ2-1	TRBV5-1	-	CASSLDGSSYNEQFF	TGCGCCAGCAGCTTAGACGGAAGCTCCTACAATGAGCAGTTCTTC
16	TRBJ1-2	TRBV19	-	CASSIDQGHLDYGYTF	TGTGCCAGTAGTATAGATCAGGGACATCTGGACTATGGCTACACCTTC
15	TRBJ1-1	TRBV6-8	TRBD1	CASSYRDRGSTEAFF	TGTGCCAGCAGTTACAGAGACAGGGGTTCCACTGAAGCTTTCTTT
16	TRBJ2-3	TRBV19	TRBD2	CASTPTSGGVGDTQYF	TGTGCCAGTACCCCGACTAGCGGAGGGGTTGGGGATACGCAGTATTTT
14	TRBJ2-2	TRBV19	-	CASTSEADTGELFF	TGTGCCAGTACCTCCGAGGCGGACACCGGGGAGCTGTTTTTT
15	TRBJ2-3	TRBV11-3	TRBD2	CASSLGTSGRDTQYF	TGTGCCAGCAGCTTGGGGACTAGCGGGAGGGATACGCAGTATTTT
13	TRBJ1-2	TRBV6-8	TRBD1	CASSQNRGYGYTF	TGTGCCAGCAGTCAGAACAGGGGATATGGCTACACCTTC
14	TRBJ2-7	TRBV5-1	TRBD2	CASSGGGESYEQYF	TGCGCCAGCAGCGGCGGGGGGGAGTCCTACGAGCAGTACTTC
17	TRBJ2-1	TRBV30	-	CAWSSSWQGKMSNEQFF	TGTGCCTGGAGCTCATCATGGCAGGGAAAGATGTCCAATGAGCAGTTCTTC
15	TRBJ1-1	TRBV7-1	TRBD1	CASIGQGAWNTEAFF	TGTGCCAGCATCGGGCAGGGGGCTTGGAACACTGAAGCTTTCTTT
14	TRBJ2-1	TRBV19	TRBD2	CASSIQRGNNEQFF	TGTGCCAGTAGTATCCAGCGGGGGAACAATGAGCAGTTCTTC
13	TRBJ1-2	TRBV19	-	CASSIRGGAGYTF	TGTGCCAGTAGTATTAGAGGAGGGGCCGGCTACACCTTC
15	TRBJ1-5	TRBV19	-	CASSIESRRGQPQHF	TGTGCCAGTAGTATCGAAAGTAGGCGGGGTCAGCCCCAGCATTTT
12	TRBJ1-3	TRBV19	-	CATFKPGNTIYF	TGTGCCACCTTCAAACCTGGAAACACCATATATTTT
14	TRBJ1-3	TRBV7-1	-	CASHWGSTGNTIYF	TGTGCCAGCCATTGGGGGTCTACTGGAAACACCATATATTTT
12	TRBJ1-5	TRBV28	-	CASTLTGQPQHF	TGTGCCAGCACACTAACAGGTCAGCCCCAGCATTTT
14	TRBJ2-1	TRBV7-6	-	CASSSGLFYNEQFF	TGTGCCAGCAGCTCCGGACTTTTTTACAATGAGCAGTTCTTC